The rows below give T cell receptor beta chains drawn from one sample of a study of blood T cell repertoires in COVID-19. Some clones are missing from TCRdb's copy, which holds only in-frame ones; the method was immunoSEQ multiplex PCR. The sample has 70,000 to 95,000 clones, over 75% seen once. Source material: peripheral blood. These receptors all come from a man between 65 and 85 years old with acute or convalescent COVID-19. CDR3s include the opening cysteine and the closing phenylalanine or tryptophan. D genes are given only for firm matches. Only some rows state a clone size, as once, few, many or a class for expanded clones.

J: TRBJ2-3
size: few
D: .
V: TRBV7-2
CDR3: CASSLSGLAQYF
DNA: TGTGCCAGCAGCTTATCGGGACTGGCCCAGTATTTT

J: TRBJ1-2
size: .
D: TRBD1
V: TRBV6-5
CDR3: CASSTGGGGGNGYTF
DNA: TGTGCCAGCAGTACAGGGGGCGGAGGGGGGAATGGCTACACCTTC

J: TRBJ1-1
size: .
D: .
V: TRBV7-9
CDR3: CASSTGSLNTEAFF
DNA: TGTGCCAGCTCTACGGGGAGCCTGAACACTGAAGCTTTCTTT

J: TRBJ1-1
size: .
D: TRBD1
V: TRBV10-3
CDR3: CAISTGGNTEAFF
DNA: TGTGCCATCAGTACAGGGGGCAACACTGAAGCTTTCTTT

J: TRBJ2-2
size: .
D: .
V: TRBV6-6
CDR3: CASSSLGGPGELFF
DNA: TGTGCCAGCAGTTCCCTTGGTGGCCCCGGGGAGCTGTTTTTT

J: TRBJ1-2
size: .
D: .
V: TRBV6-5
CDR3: CASSSVALDGYTF
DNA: TGTGCCAGCAGTTCTGTGGCCCTCGATGGCTACACCTTC

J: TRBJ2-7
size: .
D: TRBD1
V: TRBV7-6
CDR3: CASSSKTGKTYEQYF
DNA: TGTGCCAGCAGCTCAAAGACAGGGAAGACCTACGAGCAGTACTTC

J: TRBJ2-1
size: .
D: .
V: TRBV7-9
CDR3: CASGGTGPLVKQFF
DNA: TGTGCCAGCGGGGGGACCGGTCCTCTGGTGAAGCAGTTCTTC

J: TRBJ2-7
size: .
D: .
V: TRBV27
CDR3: CASSPALGRTYEQYF
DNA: TGTGCCAGCAGTCCAGCCCTTGGCAGGACCTACGAGCAGTACTTC

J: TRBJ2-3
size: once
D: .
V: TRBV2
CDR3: CASSGSGDTQYF
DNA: TGTGCCAGCAGTGGGTCGGGGGATACGCAGTATTTT

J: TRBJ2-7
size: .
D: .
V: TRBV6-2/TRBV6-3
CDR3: CASSYPSLINYEQYF
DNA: TGTGCCAGCAGTTACCCTAGCCTGATAAACTACGAGCAGTACTTC

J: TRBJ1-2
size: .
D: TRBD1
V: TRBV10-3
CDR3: CAIRTGGIYYGYTF
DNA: TGTGCCATCAGAACAGGGGGAATATACTATGGCTACACCTTC

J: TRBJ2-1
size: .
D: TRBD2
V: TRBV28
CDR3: CASSRSGKYNEQFF
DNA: TGTGCCAGCAGTAGAAGCGGGAAGTACAATGAGCAGTTCTTC

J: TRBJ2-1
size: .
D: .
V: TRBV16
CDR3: CASSQSQAYNEQFF
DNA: TGTGCCAGCAGCCAATCTCAGGCGTACAATGAGCAGTTCTTC

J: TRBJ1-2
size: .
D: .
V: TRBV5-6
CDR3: CASSLPGDYGYTF
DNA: TGTGCCAGCAGCTTGCCCGGGGACTATGGCTACACCTTC

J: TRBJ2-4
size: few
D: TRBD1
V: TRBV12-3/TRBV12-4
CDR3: CASRRQGAVNQYF
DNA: TGTGCCAGCAGGAGGCAGGGGGCGGTCAATCAGTACTTC

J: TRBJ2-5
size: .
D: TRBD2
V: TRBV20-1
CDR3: CSASEAPGRRGLETQYF
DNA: TGCAGTGCTAGTGAAGCCCCAGGGAGGCGGGGGTTAGAGACCCAGTACTTC

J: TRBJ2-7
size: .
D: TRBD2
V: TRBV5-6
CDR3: CASSSHPGGPNKYEQYF
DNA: TGTGCCAGCAGCTCCCATCCGGGGGGACCGAATAAGTACGAGCAGTACTTC

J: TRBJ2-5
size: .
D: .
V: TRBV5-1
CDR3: CASSLAQGIQETQYF
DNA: TGCGCCAGCAGCTTGGCCCAGGGTATCCAAGAGACCCAGTACTTC

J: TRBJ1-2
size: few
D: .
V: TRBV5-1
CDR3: CASSSAGFNYGYTF
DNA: TGCGCCAGCAGCTCCGCAGGGTTTAACTATGGCTACACCTTC

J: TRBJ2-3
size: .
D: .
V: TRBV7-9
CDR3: CAVIHELADTQYF
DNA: TGTGCCGTGATCCACGAGCTGGCAGATACGCAGTATTTT

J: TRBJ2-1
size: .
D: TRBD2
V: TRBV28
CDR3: CASRKFGARTRVNNEQFF
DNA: TGTGCCAGCAGGAAGTTTGGGGCACGGACTAGGGTGAACAATGAGCAGTTCTTC

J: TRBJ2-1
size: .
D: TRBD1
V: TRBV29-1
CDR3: CSATRDRGLGEQFF
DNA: TGCAGCGCTACCCGGGACAGGGGGCTAGGTGAGCAGTTCTTC

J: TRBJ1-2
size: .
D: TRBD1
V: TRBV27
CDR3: CASNRPSDRASYTF
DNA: TGTGCCAGCAACCGACCATCGGACAGGGCGAGCTACACCTTC

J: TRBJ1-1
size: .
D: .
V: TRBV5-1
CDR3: CASSLGPEVNTEAFF
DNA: TGCGCCAGCAGCTTGGGTCCAGAAGTGAACACTGAAGCTTTCTTT

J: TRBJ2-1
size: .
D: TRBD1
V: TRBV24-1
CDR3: CATRRDSNNEQFF
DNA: TGTGCCACCCGCCGGGACAGTAACAATGAGCAGTTCTTC

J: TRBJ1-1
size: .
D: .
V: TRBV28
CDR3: CASTREGGRRTEAFF
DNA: TGTGCCAGCACCCGAGAGGGGGGGCGAAGGACTGAAGCTTTCTTT

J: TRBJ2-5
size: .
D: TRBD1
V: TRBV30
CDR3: CAWSTMDRGGETQYF
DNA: TGTGCCTGGAGTACTATGGACAGGGGCGGGGAGACCCAGTACTTC

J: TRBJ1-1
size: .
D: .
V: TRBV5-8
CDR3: CASRPTWGRGAEAFF
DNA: TGTGCCAGCAGACCCACGTGGGGCAGGGGAGCTGAAGCTTTCTTT

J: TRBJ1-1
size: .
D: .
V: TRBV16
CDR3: CASSLQGLMNTEAFF
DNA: TGTGCCAGCAGCCTACAGGGACTAATGAACACTGAAGCTTTCTTT

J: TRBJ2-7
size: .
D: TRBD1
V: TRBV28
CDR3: CASSTARTGLSYEQYF
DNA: TGTGCCAGCAGTACAGCCAGGACAGGGTTATCCTACGAGCAGTACTTC

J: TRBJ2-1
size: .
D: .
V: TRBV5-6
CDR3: CASTQTGRLYNEQFF
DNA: TGTGCCAGCACCCAAACGGGTAGACTCTACAATGAGCAGTTCTTC

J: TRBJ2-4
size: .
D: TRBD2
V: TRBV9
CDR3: CASSGGTSLAKNIQYF
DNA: TGTGCCAGCAGCGGTGGGACTAGCCTAGCCAAAAACATTCAGTACTTC

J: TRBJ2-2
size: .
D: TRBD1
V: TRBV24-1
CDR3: CATSWDRATGELFF
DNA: TGTGCCACCAGTTGGGACAGGGCTACCGGGGAGCTGTTTTTT

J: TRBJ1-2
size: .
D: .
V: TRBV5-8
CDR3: CASSLVGAYGYTF
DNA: TGTGCCAGCAGCTTGGTGGGGGCCTATGGCTACACCTTC

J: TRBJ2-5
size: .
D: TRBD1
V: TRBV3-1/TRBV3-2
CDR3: CASSQTGTGGRETQYF
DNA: TGTGCCAGCAGCCAAACCGGGACAGGGGGCAGGGAGACCCAGTACTTC

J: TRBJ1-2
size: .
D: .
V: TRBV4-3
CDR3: CASSQVFAGSHGYTF
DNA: TGCGCCAGCAGCCAAGTTTTTGCGGGGTCGCATGGCTACACCTTC

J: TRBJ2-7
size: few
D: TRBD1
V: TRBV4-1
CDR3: CASSQDRSIVATGGKYEQYF
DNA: TGCGCCAGCAGCCAAGATAGAAGCATTGTGGCGACAGGGGGCAAGTACGAGCAGTACTTC

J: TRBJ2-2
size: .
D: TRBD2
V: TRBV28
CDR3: CASSYPGLAGRYPNTGELFF
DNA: TGTGCCAGCAGTTACCCTGGACTAGCGGGCCGCTACCCGAACACCGGGGAGCTGTTTTTT

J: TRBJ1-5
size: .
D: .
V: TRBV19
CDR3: CASSTRTAVSNQPQHF
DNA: TGTGCCAGTAGTACCAGGACAGCAGTTAGCAATCAGCCCCAGCATTTT

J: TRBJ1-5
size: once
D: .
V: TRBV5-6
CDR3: CASSSRVAQPQHF
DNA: TGTGCCAGCAGCTCGAGGGTCGCTCAGCCCCAGCATTTT

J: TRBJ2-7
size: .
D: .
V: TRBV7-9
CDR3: CASNQGGSYEQYF
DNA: TGTGCCAGCAACCAAGGGGGCTCCTACGAGCAGTACTTC

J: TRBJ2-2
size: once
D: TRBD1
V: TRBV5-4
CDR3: CASSGTGVRNTGELFF
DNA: TGTGCCAGCAGCGGAACAGGGGTGCGAAACACCGGGGAGCTGTTTTTT

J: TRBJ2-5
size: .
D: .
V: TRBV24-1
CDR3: CATSEPGRETQYF
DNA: TGTGCCACCAGTGAACCCGGCAGGGAGACCCAGTACTTC

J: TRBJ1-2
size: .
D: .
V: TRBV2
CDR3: CATGQSYGYTF
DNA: TGTGCCACCGGACAGTCCTATGGCTACACCTTC

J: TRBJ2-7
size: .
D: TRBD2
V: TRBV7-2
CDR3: CASSLTSASLEQYF
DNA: TGTGCCAGCAGCTTAACTAGCGCCAGCCTGGAGCAGTACTTC

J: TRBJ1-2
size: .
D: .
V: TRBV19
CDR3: CASSRDRSYGYTF
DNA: TGTGCCAGTAGTAGAGACAGAAGCTATGGCTACACCTTC

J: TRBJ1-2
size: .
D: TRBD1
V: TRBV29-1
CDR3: CSASTGNGGYTF
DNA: TGCAGCGCATCGACAGGGAACGGTGGCTACACCTTC

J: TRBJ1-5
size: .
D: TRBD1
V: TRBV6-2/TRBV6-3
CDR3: CASSYGTVNQPQHF
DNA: TGTGCCAGCAGTTACGGGACAGTGAATCAGCCCCAGCATTTT